This T cell receptor (beta chain) was documented in a study of blood T cells in healthy people across ages. Every donor provided 9.5 to 10 milliliters of peripheral blood. Isolation recovered at least 7 million PBMCs from every sample. Comments on this clonotype: Its antigen is currently unknown.

Germline V gene sequence: CDR1 MGHDK, CDR2 SYGVNS. CDR3 length equals 15 residues. PCR was performed a second time for about 7 to 11 cycles using a sample-barcoded 5' primer and a J-beta primer mix. Researchers report that a template-switch adaptor with 12 random nucleotides tagged each cDNA molecule. TCRdb passed the 5' RACE reads through MiXCR, listing each CDR3 protein once. Of about 1.4 million distinct CDR3 sequences listed, approximately 59% are singletons. Study-wide results and caveats: Estimates of total diversity, which came from one million sequenced T cells, were considered to be underestimates.

The sample consisted of blood. The receptor was isolated from a young man in good health. The chain carries TRBV25-1 and TRBJ2-1; TRBD1 aligns across 7 bases. The J call may be incorrect, as the DNA end agrees better with TRBJ2-7. Here the CDR3 reads CASSELIGTASKQYF. In nucleotides, the CDR3 is TGTGCCAGCAGTGAATTGATTGGGACAGCGAGTAAGCAGTACTTC.